This entry describes one T cell receptor beta chain. Its antigen is not known. Excluded were patients having autoimmune disease history or systemic immunosuppression. These data are taken from a study of OX40 agonist ivuxolimab in advanced cancers. This table comes from immunoSEQ multiplex PCR, and its TCRdb copy is limited to in-frame clones, with some not included. The sample consists of roughly 75,000 clones, roughly 91% of them appearing once. General study results and limits: Partial responders at 0.1-3.0 mg/kg showed near-lowest clonal expansion.

Per the germline V gene, CDR1 is MNHEY and CDR2 is SMNVEV (reference sequence). The CDR3 contains 14 residues. V lost 3 bases to trimming and J lost 0 bases, with 8 bases between them. J is TRBJ1-1 and V is TRBV27; D might be TRBD1 (5 bases). This receptor was obtained from an adult with an advanced solid tumor such as melanoma, head and neck, liver or kidney cancer. The material was CD4+ or CD8+ T cells sorted from blood, obtained in a trial of the OX40 agonist ivuxolimab. CDR3 in amino acids: CASSFTGMNTEAFF. Written as DNA, the CDR3 is TGTGCCAGCAGTTTTACAGGAATGAACACTGAAGCTTTCTTT.